This TCR beta chain comes out of a study of OX40 agonist ivuxolimab in advanced cancers. A single count supports this clone. What it binds is not known. Researchers took blood at baseline, on cycle 4 day 1, and on cycle 7 day 1. TCRdb keeps only in-frame clones here, not all; method: immunoSEQ multiplex PCR. The sample lists tens of thousands of clones; around 91% were seen once. Findings and caveats of the study: Clonal expansion from baseline to week 6 occurred in both CD4+ and CD8+ T cells.

The material was CD4+ or CD8+ T cells sorted from blood, obtained in a trial of the OX40 agonist ivuxolimab. The sequence was obtained from an adult with an advanced solid tumor such as melanoma, head and neck, liver or kidney cancer.

CDR3: CASSQDPGDTQYF. Written as DNA, the CDR3 is TGTGCCAGCAGCCAAGACCCGGGGGATACGCAGTATTTT. The chain links TRBV4-2 to TRBJ2-3, with a tentative D call TRBD2 (5 bases). CDR1 and CDR2 from the germline V gene are LGHNA and YNFKEQ. Trimming pared 0 bases from V and 6 bases from J, leaving 7 bases between. This CDR3 comprises 13 residues.